These T cell receptor beta chains were read from a single sample in a study of cytomegalovirus exposure and HLA in healthy donors. Sequencing was performed with immunoSEQ multiplex PCR; in TCRdb, only in-frame clones are kept and a portion is missing. The sample gives 110,000 to 150,000 clones, approximately 80% of which show up once; roughly 9.9% is in the top ten. The sample was PBMCs. The receptors derive from a woman aged 60 to 75 in good health and CMV-seropositive. The CDR3 runs from the conserved cysteine through the conserved F or W. The D gene is left open where the match is weak. Clone sizes are given selectively: once, few, many, or a class where the clone is expanded.

clone_size	d_call	v_call	j_call	cdr3_nt	cdr3_aa
NA	NA	TRBV7-8	TRBJ2-1	TGTGCCAGCAGCACCCTCGGGGAGATCAGCTACAATGAGCAGTTCTTC	CASSTLGEISYNEQFF
NA	NA	TRBV2	TRBJ2-2	TGTGCCAGCGCCAGGGATAACACCGGGGAGCTGTTTTTT	CASARDNTGELFF
NA	NA	TRBV29-1	TRBJ1-1	TGCAGCGTTGTATTTTGGGCCTCCGATGAATTTAACACTGAAGCTTTCTTT	CSVVFWASDEFNTEAFF
NA	TRBD1	TRBV11-3	TRBJ2-7	TGTGCCAGCAGCATCCAACAGGGGGCCTACGAGCAGTACTTC	CASSIQQGAYEQYF
once	NA	TRBV19	TRBJ2-7	TGTGCCAGTAGTGACAGTTATAGCTCCTACGAGCAGTACTTC	CASSDSYSSYEQYF
once	NA	TRBV19	TRBJ1-4	TGTGCCAGTAGTAAGCAGGGACAAAGTGAAAAACTGTTTTTT	CASSKQGQSEKLFF
NA	TRBD2	TRBV7-7	TRBJ2-2	TGTGCTAGCAGCTTAAACCCGGGGGGAAACACCGGGGAGCTGTTTTTT	CASSLNPGGNTGELFF
NA	TRBD1	TRBV15	TRBJ2-7	TGTGCCACCAGCTTACAGGGGTCCTACGAGCAGTACTTC	CATSLQGSYEQYF
NA	NA	TRBV30	TRBJ1-5	TGTGCCTGGAGTGTACGCGGGGGGGGAAGCAATCAGCCCCAGCATTTT	CAWSVRGGGSNQPQHF
NA	NA	TRBV5-4	TRBJ2-3	TGTGCCAGCAGCCCCAACAGGGCAGATACGCAGTATTTT	CASSPNRADTQYF
NA	NA	TRBV9	TRBJ1-3	TGTGCCAGCAGCGTAGGAGACAGGTCCCCTGGAAACACCATATATTTT	CASSVGDRSPGNTIYF
once	NA	TRBV7-9	TRBJ2-1	TGTGCCAGCAGCTTGACACAGGGTCAGAATGAGCAGTTCTTC	CASSLTQGQNEQFF
NA	TRBD2	TRBV28	TRBJ2-1	TGTGCCAGCACCCTTAGGACTAGCGGGAGTTGGGAGCAGTTCTTC	CASTLRTSGSWEQFF
NA	NA	TRBV2	TRBJ2-7	TGTGCCAGCAGCGTTAGCTACGACCAGTACTTC	CASSVSYDQYF
NA	NA	TRBV15	TRBJ1-1	TGTGCCACCAGCAGAGATGCGGACACTGAAGCTTTCTTT	CATSRDADTEAFF
NA	NA	TRBV2	TRBJ1-5	TGTGCCACGTCGGACAGCAACTATCAGCCCCAGCATTTT	CATSDSNYQPQHF
NA	TRBD1	TRBV28	TRBJ1-1	TGTGCCAGCAGACAGGGGATCGTCACTGAAGCTTTCTTT	CASRQGIVTEAFF